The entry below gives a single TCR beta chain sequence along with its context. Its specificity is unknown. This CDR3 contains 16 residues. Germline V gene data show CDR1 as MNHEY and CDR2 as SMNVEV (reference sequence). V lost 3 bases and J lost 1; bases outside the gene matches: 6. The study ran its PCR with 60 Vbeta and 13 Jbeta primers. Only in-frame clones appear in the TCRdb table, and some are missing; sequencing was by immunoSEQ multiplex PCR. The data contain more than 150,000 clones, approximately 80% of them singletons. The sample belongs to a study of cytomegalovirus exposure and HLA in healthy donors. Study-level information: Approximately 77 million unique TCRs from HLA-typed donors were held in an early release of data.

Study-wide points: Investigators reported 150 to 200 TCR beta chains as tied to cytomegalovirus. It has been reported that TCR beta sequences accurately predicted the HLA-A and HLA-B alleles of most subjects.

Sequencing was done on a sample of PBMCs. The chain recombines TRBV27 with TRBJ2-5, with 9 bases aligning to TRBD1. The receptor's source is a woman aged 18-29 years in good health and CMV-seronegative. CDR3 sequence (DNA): TGTGCCAGCAGTTTCTGGACAGGGGAAGGCCAAGAGACCCAGTACTTC. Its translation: CASSFWTGEGQETQYF.